This TCR beta chain was observed in a study of radiotherapy plus CTLA-4 blockade in lung cancer. Overall study: Objective responses occurred in 18% of patients; 25% to 35% had disease control.

The protocol was immunoSEQ multiplex PCR, while the TCRdb copy is restricted to in-frame clones and leaves out a portion. The sample shows some 62,000 clones, about 80% of them seen only once. The germline V gene encodes CDR1 SEHNR and CDR2 FQNEAQ (reference sequence). CDR3 size: 14 residues. Trimming took 4 bases from V and 4 from J, leaving 13 bases between them. The count of this clone is one. Sample: peripheral blood, taken from a patient treated with radiotherapy plus ipilimumab. The source of this sequence is a human donor with non-small cell lung cancer who had a complete response to radiotherapy plus ipilimumab. The V and J genes are TRBV7-9 and TRBJ2-5; either TRBD1 or TRBD2 may supply D (5 bases each). CDR3 in DNA: TGTGCCAGCAGCTCGGGGCAGGGAAGAGAGACCCAGTACTTC. Its translation is CASSSGQGRETQYF.